This TCR beta chain was recorded in a study of cytomegalovirus exposure and HLA in healthy donors. Notes on the study in general: A few chains tied to CMV proved CMV antigen-specific in vitro. The study listed 150 to 200 cytomegalovirus-associated TCR beta chains.

Concerning this clone: Antigen: not known.

The PCR employed 60 Vbeta primers together with 13 Jbeta primers. Clones were read by immunoSEQ multiplex PCR, and TCRdb kept only the in-frame ones, dropping some. The profile shows roughly 84,000 clones, 65% to 80% of them singletons. The sample comprised PBMCs. This sequence was found in a human donor in good health.

CDR3 in amino acids: CASSRAAVETQYF. The DNA for the CDR3 is TGTGCCAGCAGCCGAGCTGCGGTGGAGACCCAGTACTTC. This chain uses TRBV11-2 with TRBJ2-5; D remains unclear. Trimming left V 5 bases short and J 5 bases short, with 12 bases between. There are 13 residues in the CDR3. Germline CDR1 SGHAT, CDR2 FQNNGV.